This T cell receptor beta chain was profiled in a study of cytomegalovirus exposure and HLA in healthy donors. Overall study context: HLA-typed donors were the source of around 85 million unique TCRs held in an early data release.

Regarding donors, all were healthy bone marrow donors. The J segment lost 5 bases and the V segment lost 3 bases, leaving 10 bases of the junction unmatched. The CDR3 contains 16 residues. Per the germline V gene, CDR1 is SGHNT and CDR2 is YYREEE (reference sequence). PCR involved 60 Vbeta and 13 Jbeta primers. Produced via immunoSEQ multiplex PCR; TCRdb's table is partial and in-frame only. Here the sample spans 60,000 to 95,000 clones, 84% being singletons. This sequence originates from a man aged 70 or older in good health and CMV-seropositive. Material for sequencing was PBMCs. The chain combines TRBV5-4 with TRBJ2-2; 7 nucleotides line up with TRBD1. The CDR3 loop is CASSSFKDRATGELFF. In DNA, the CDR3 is TGTGCCAGCAGCTCATTTAAAGACAGGGCTACCGGGGAGCTGTTTTTT.